Listed below are T cell receptor beta chains from one sample, sequenced in a study of blood T cells in healthy people across ages. TCRdb re-called the 5' RACE reads through MiXCR, storing one row per CDR3 protein. The sample has roughly 800,000 distinct CDR3 sequences, 40% to 65% seen once; the top ten hold roughly 37%. The sequenced material came from blood. The receptors originated from an older man in good health. CDR3s include the opening cysteine and the closing phenylalanine or tryptophan. Each record gives: V gene, D gene, clone size, J gene, CDR3 DNA, CDR3 protein. D genes are given only for firm matches. Not every row has a clone size; where given, it reads once, few, many or a size class.

TRBV12-3/TRBV12-4,TRBD1,-,TRBJ2-1,TGTGCCGTTCGGACAGGGAGGTACAATGAGCAGTTCTTC,CAVRTGRYNEQFF
TRBV6-6,TRBD1,-,TRBJ2-1,TGTGCCAGCAGTCGGACAGGATCCGTATACAATGAGCAGTTCTTC,CASSRTGSVYNEQFF
TRBV5-1,TRBD2,-,TRBJ2-7,TGCGCCAGCAGCTTGGCGTTGGCAGCGGGAGCCCACGAGCAGTACTTC,CASSLALAAGAHEQYF
TRBV7-9,-,-,TRBJ2-5,TGTGCCAGCAGCTTATCCAGCCCCTTAAAAAAAGAGACCCAGTACTTC,CASSLSSPLKKETQYF
TRBV29-1,TRBD1,-,TRBJ2-2,TGCAGCGTCGCAGGGGGCGCGGGCACCGGGGAGCTGTTTTTT,CSVAGGAGTGELFF
TRBV28,TRBD1,-,TRBJ2-3,TGTGCCAGCAGTTTGTCCGGGACAGGACGAACAGATACGCAGTATTTT,CASSLSGTGRTDTQYF
TRBV21-1,-,few,TRBJ2-1,TGTGCCGGACCGACAGGGGTCGAGCAGTTCTTC,CAGPTGVEQFF
TRBV5-1,-,-,TRBJ1-1,TGCGCCAGCACCTGGAGGGAGAACACTGAAGCTTTCTTT,CASTWRENTEAFF
TRBV3-1,-,-,TRBJ2-3,TGTGCCAGCAGGGCGTCAGATACGCAGTATTTT,CASRASDTQYF
TRBV20-1,-,-,TRBJ2-1,TGCAGTGCCCCTAACTGGGGAGGCTCCTACAATGAGCAGTTCTTT,CSAPNWGGSYNEQFF
TRBV10-3,-,-,TRBJ2-3,TGTGCCGTCAGTGAGGCGTCCGAGGGGCTCAGAAGGGATACGCAGTATTTT,CAVSEASEGLRRDTQYF
TRBV20-1,TRBD2,-,TRBJ2-3,TGCAGTGCTAGAGGCCCCGCGGGAGGTCCGTCTGGCACAGATACGCAGTATTTT,CSARGPAGGPSGTDTQYF
TRBV5-1,TRBD2,-,TRBJ2-7,TGCGCCAGCAGCTTGGGTCTTAGCGGGAGCGAGCAGTACTTC,CASSLGLSGSEQYF
TRBV4-1,TRBD2,-,TRBJ2-7,TGCGCCAGCAGCCCACAAGGGAGGGAGCCCTACGAGCAGTACTTC,CASSPQGREPYEQYF
TRBV28,-,-,TRBJ2-5,TGTGCCAGCAGTTTCGGGAGTCTGTCGGAGACCCAGTACTTC,CASSFGSLSETQYF
TRBV3-1,TRBD2,-,TRBJ2-1,TGTGCCAGCAGCCAAGTGTTTGCGTCTAGCGGGGTCCACAATGAGCAGTTCTTC,CASSQVFASSGVHNEQFF
TRBV10-3,-,-,TRBJ2-2,TGTGCCATCAGCGTGGGGGCGCGTATGCCCGGGGAGCTGTTTTTT,CAISVGARMPGELFF
TRBV30,TRBD1,-,TRBJ1-1,TGTGCCTGGAAGGGAAACCTGGGACAGGTGAACACTGAAGCTTTCTTC,CAWKGNLGQVNTEAFF
TRBV7-9,-,-,TRBJ2-3,TGTGCCAGCAGCTTAGATGCGGACCTTGGTGCCCTGTTTAGCACAGATACGCAGTATTTT,CASSLDADLGALFSTDTQYF
TRBV6-1,-,-,TRBJ2-2,TGTGCCAGCAGTGAATCCTTCGGTAGGGAATTGTACACCGGGGAGCTGTTTTTT,CASSESFGRELYTGELFF
TRBV5-1,-,once,TRBJ2-7,TGCGCCAGCAGCTTGGCAGGGACAACAGCCGAGCAGTACTTC,CASSLAGTTAEQYF
TRBV12-3/TRBV12-4,-,-,TRBJ2-7,TGTGCCAGCAGCCCAAGCTGCGAGCAGTACTTC,CASSPSCEQYF
TRBV27,TRBD1,few,TRBJ1-2,TGTGCCAGCAGTTTCAGGGACAGAAAGGTTTCTAACTATGGCTACACCTTC,CASSFRDRKVSNYGYTF
TRBV20-1,TRBD2,-,TRBJ2-1,TGCAGTGCTATGCCGGGACTATCAAATGAGCAGTTCTTC,CSAMPGLSNEQFF
TRBV7-9,TRBD2,-,TRBJ2-5,TGTGCCAGCAGCTCTTGGACTAGCGGGAGGGCCGGAGAGACCCAGTACTTC,CASSSWTSGRAGETQYF
TRBV29-1,-,-,TRBJ2-1,TGCAGCGTTGAAATGGCGGGCCTTTGGAATGAGCAGTTCTTC,CSVEMAGLWNEQFF
TRBV29-1,-,-,TRBJ2-2,TGCAGCGGGACATTGCACAACACCGGGGAGCTGTTTTTT,CSGTLHNTGELFF
TRBV27,-,few,TRBJ2-1,TGTGCCAGCACCCATGGGCAGATCAATGAGCAGTTCTTC,CASTHGQINEQFF
TRBV10-3,-,-,TRBJ1-1,TGTGCCATCACCGGCATTGCAGGGGCCACTGAAGCTTTCTTT,CAITGIAGATEAFF
TRBV29-1,-,few,TRBJ2-7,TGCAGCGTTGAAAGGGGGATCGGATCCTACGAGCAGTACTTC,CSVERGIGSYEQYF
TRBV5-1,-,-,TRBJ1-2,TGCGCCAGCAGCGTCGATACAAACTCCTATGGCTACACCTTC,CASSVDTNSYGYTF
TRBV15,-,-,TRBJ1-1,TGTGCCACCAGCAGAGAACAGAGGATGACTGAAGCTTTCTTT,CATSREQRMTEAFF
TRBV7-8,TRBD2,-,TRBJ2-7,TGTGCCAGCAGCTCCCTGGGGGGGGCCTACGAGCAGTACTTC,CASSSLGGAYEQYF
TRBV29-1,-,-,TRBJ2-5,TGCAGCGTCTTTGGGGGAGTGGAGACCCAGTACTTC,CSVFGGVETQYF
TRBV11-3,-,-,TRBJ1-1,TGTGCCAGCAGCGCCGGGGGGGCCGGAGACACTGAAGCTTTCTTT,CASSAGGAGDTEAFF
TRBV7-9,-,few,TRBJ2-7,TGTGCCAGCAGCCCAGGCTCCCCGGGCGGGGCGGCCTACGAGCAGTACTTC,CASSPGSPGGAAYEQYF
TRBV12-3/TRBV12-4,TRBD2,once,TRBJ2-1,TGTGCCAGCAGTCCTCCCGCGGGAGTGGGTGAGCAGTTCTTC,CASSPPAGVGEQFF
TRBV20-1,-,few,TRBJ1-2,TGCAGTGCGCCTCTTGAGGGGCGCCTGGATGGCTACACCTTC,CSAPLEGRLDGYTF
TRBV5-1,-,-,TRBJ2-7,TGCGCCAGCAGCTGGCCGGACTCGACCTACGAGCAGTACTTC,CASSWPDSTYEQYF
TRBV5-1,TRBD1,-,TRBJ2-7,TGCGCCAGCAGCTTTCCGGGACAGGGAAAGTACGAGCAGTACTTC,CASSFPGQGKYEQYF
TRBV7-2,-,-,TRBJ2-1,TGTGCCAGCAGCTTAGCAGGGTCCAGTCGCTACAATGAGCAGTTCTTC,CASSLAGSSRYNEQFF
TRBV5-1,-,few,TRBJ2-7,TGCGCCAGCAGCGTTCAGGACAGCCGGGTGGACGAGCAGTACTTC,CASSVQDSRVDEQYF
TRBV3-1,-,few,TRBJ2-6,TGTGCCAGCAGCCAATGGGGCTCTGGGGCCAACGTCCTGACTTTC,CASSQWGSGANVLTF
TRBV18,-,-,TRBJ2-1,TGTGCCAGCTCGCATGCAAGCGGCAGTGGAAATGAGCAGTTCTTC,CASSHASGSGNEQFF
TRBV29-1,TRBD1,few,TRBJ1-1,TGCAGCGGTAAGACAGGGGTGAGCACTGAAGCTTTCTTT,CSGKTGVSTEAFF
TRBV29-1,-,-,TRBJ1-1,TGCAGCGTTGAAGACCCCAGCCGGGCAGCATACACTGAAGCTTTCTTT,CSVEDPSRAAYTEAFF
TRBV10-3,-,-,TRBJ2-7,TGTGCCATCCGGGCCCTGTCCGAGCAGTACTTC,CAIRALSEQYF
TRBV4-2,-,-,TRBJ1-5,TGTGCCAGCAGCCAGGAGACTGGTGACAATCAGCCCCAGCATTTT,CASSQETGDNQPQHF
TRBV9,-,-,TRBJ2-7,TGTGCCAGCAGCGCCCGGGGATCCACCGAGCAGTACTTC,CASSARGSTEQYF
TRBV5-1,TRBD1,-,TRBJ2-7,TGCGCCAGCAAAAGGGCCCCGGGACAGGTAGTGGCCTACGAGCAGTACTTC,CASKRAPGQVVAYEQYF
TRBV6-5,TRBD1,-,TRBJ1-1,TGTGCCAGCAGTTACAATGGGGGACAGGGGGCCGAAGCTTTCTTT,CASSYNGGQGAEAFF
TRBV7-9,-,few,TRBJ2-5,TGTGCCAGCAGTCCCACTGCCGGGGAGACCCAGTACTTC,CASSPTAGETQYF
TRBV20-1,-,-,TRBJ2-6,TGCAGTGCGCAGGCCTCAGGAGGGGCCAACGTCCTGACTTTC,CSAQASGGANVLTF
TRBV28,-,-,TRBJ1-6,TGTGCCAGCAGATCGCCACCGGGACACTTCAATTCACCCCTCCACTTT,CASRSPPGHFNSPLHF
TRBV24-1,TRBD1,few,TRBJ1-2,TGTGCCACCAGTGACAAGACAGGGGGCGCCTATGGCTACACCTTC,CATSDKTGGAYGYTF
TRBV30,-,-,TRBJ1-3,TGTGCCTGGAGCCAATCCGGGGGATGGACTGGAAACACCATATATTTT,CAWSQSGGWTGNTIYF
TRBV7-2,TRBD1,-,TRBJ2-1,TGTGCCAGCAGCTCGGACAGGGGAGGCTACAATGAGCAGTTCTTC,CASSSDRGGYNEQFF
TRBV9,-,few,TRBJ2-1,TGTGCCAGCAGCGTAGGAGGGGGCAATGAGCAGTTCTTC,CASSVGGGNEQFF